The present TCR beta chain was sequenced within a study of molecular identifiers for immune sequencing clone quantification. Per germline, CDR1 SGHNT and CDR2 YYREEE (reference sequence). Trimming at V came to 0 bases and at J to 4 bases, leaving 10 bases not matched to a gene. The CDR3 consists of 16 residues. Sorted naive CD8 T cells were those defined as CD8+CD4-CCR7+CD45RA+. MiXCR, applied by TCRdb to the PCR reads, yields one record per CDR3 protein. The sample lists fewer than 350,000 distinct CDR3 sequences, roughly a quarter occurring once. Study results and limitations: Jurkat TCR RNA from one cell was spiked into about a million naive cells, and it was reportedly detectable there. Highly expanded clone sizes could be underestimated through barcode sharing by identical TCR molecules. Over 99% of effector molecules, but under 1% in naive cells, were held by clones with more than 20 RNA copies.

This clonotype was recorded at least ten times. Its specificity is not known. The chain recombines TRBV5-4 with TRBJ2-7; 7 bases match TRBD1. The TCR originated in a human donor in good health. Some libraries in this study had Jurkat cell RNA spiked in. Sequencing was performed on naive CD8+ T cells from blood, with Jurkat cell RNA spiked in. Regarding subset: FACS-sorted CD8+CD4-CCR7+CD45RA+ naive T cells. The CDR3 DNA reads TGTGCCAGCAGCTTGGGGGCTAGGGACAGAAAATACGAGCAGTACTTC. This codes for CASSLGARDRKYEQYF. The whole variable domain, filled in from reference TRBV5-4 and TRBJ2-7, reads ETGVTQSPTHLIKTRGQQVTLRCSSQSGHNTVSWYQQALGQGPQFIFQYYREEENGRGNFPPRFSGLQFPNYSSELNVNALELDDSALYLCASSLGARDRKYEQYFGPGTRLTVT.